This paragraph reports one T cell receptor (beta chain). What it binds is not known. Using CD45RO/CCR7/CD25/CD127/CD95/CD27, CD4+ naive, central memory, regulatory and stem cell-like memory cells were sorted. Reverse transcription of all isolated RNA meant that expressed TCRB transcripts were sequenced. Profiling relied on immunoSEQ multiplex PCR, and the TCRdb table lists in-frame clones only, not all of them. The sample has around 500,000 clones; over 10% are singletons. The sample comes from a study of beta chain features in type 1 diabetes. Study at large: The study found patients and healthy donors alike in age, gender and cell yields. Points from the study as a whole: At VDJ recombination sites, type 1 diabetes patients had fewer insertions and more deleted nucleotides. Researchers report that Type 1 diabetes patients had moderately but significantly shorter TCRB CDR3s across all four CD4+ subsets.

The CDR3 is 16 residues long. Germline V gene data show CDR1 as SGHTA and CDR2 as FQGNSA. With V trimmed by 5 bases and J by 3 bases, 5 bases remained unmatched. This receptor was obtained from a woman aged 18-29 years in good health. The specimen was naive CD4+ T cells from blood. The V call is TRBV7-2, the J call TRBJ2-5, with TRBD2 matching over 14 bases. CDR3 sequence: CASSPWTSGRKETQYF. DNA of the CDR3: TGTGCCAGCAGCCCATGGACTAGCGGGAGGAAAGAGACCCAGTACTTC.